This TCR beta chain comes out of a study of blood T cells in healthy people across ages. Notes on the study in general: The study lacked donor CMV status, which possibly confounded expanded clonotype changes. Roughly linear age-related decline in beta diversity appeared, significant by age 40.

A second PCR, run for about 7 to 11 cycles, used a sample-barcoded 5' primer plus a J-beta primer mix. TCRdb reanalysed the 5' RACE reads using MiXCR and keeps one entry per CDR3 protein. The profile covers 1,500,000 or so distinct CDR3 sequences, with approximately 42% appearing a single time and approximately 4% taken by the ten largest. Germline values: CDR1 LGHDT, CDR2 YNNKEL (reference sequence). V gave up 0 bases and J gave up 13 bases, with 10 bases separating them. The CDR3 has 12 amino acids. The authors drew around 9.3 milliliters of peripheral blood from each donor. The authors isolated at least 7 million PBMCs per sample. Details on this clonotype: No antigen is known for it.

The chain links TRBV3-1 to TRBJ2-1, with D perhaps assigned TRBD1 or TRBD2 (5 bases each). Material: blood. The sequence was collected from a woman between 18 and 30 years old in good health. The CDR3 spells CASSQELGTQFF. CDR3 nucleotides: TGTGCCAGCAGCCAAGAGTTGGGGACCCAGTTCTTC.